The 29 T cell receptor beta chains reported below all come from one sample, sequenced in a study of T cells after yellow fever vaccination. In TCRdb, the 5' RACE reads were re-called with MiXCR into one record per CDR3 protein. The sample includes a few hundred thousand distinct CDR3 sequences, 8.5% to 10% of them seen just once. Sequences were derived from CD4+ T cells sorted from PBMCs, sampled 5 days after the yellow fever booster vaccination. The receptor set was obtained from a man younger than 35 who received the YFV17D yellow fever vaccine.

This clonotype was detected ten times or more. The chain combines TRBV15 with TRBJ2-1; no reliable D call. V was cut by 0 bases and J by 10 bases, with 7 bases left in between. The CDR3 consists of 12 residues. Germline lookup yields CDR1 LNHNV and CDR2 YYDKDF (reference sequence). CDR3 residues: CATSRDWTEQFF. CDR3 DNA: TGTGCCACCAGCAGAGATTGGACCGAGCAGTTCTTC.

The genes are TRBV15 and TRBJ1-1; D is ambiguous. Between the trimmed V and J ends, which lost 1 base and 2 bases, there was a span of 14 bases. There are 16 residues in the CDR3. Per the germline V gene, CDR1 is LNHNV and CDR2 is YYDKDF (reference sequence). The CDR3, as DNA: TGTGCCACCAGCAGAGGGGCAGTCGTTGATAACACTGAAGCTTTCTTT. It codes for CATSRGAVVDNTEAFF.

V gene TRBV6-1 combines with J gene TRBJ1-6, with D uncertain. Trimming shortened V by 5 bases and J by 0 bases, and 14 bases separated the two germline ends. Looked up from germline, CDR1 is MNHNS and CDR2 is SASEGT. The CDR3 consists of 17 residues. The CDR3 region has the DNA TGTGCCAGCAGTTGGCCAGCATCGAACTCCTATAATTCACCCCTCCACTTT. Protein: CASSWPASNSYNSPLHF.

This sequence joins TRBV7-2 and TRBJ2-1, with D possibly being TRBD2 (6 bases). Germline loops: CDR1 SGHTA, CDR2 FQGNSA. The CDR3 sequence is 16 residues long. V was trimmed by 4 bases and J by 2 bases, leaving 15 bases between them. CDR3 in amino acids: CASSSLGTSPYNEQFF. CDR3 nucleotides: TGTGCCAGCAGCTCTCTGGGGACTTCTCCCTACAATGAGCAGTTCTTC. Supplemented by reference TRBV7-2 and TRBJ2-1, the full variable domain reads GAGVSQSPSNKVTEKGKDVELRCDPISGHTALYWYRQSLGQGLEFLIYFQGNSAPDKSGLPSDRFSAERTGGSVSTLTIQRTQQEDSAVYLCASSSLGTSPYNEQFFGPGTRLTVL.

This clonotype was observed a handful of times. In nucleotides, the CDR3 is TGTGCCACCAGCGGGGCGGGGGGTGCCCGAGAGACCCAGTACTTC. It is translated as CATSGAGGARETQYF. The chain recombines TRBV15 with TRBJ2-5, with 8 positions matching TRBD2. With 5 bases clipped from V and 4 bases from J, the junction kept 9 bases outside the gene matches. The germline CDR1 and CDR2 sequences are LNHNV and YYDKDF (reference sequence). This CDR3 is 15 amino acids long.

This sequence joins TRBV18 and TRBJ1-4; no clear D. The length of the CDR3 is 15 residues. V lost 2 bases, J lost 0 bases, and 7 bases lay in between. Germline loops: CDR1 KGHSH, CDR2 LQKENI. CDR3 sequence: CASSPGPSTNEKLFF. The CDR3 DNA reads TGTGCCAGCTCACCAGGGCCCTCAACTAATGAAAAACTGTTTTTT.

In its sample, this clonotype was seen many times. The chain joins TRBV7-9 to TRBJ2-3; D may be TRBD1 (5 bases). The CDR3 totals 13 residues. Trimming took 3 bases from V and 4 from J, leaving 8 bases between them. Germline CDR1 reads SEHNR; CDR2 reads FQNEAQ (reference sequence). CDR3 nucleotide sequence: TGTGCCAGCAGCTTTCAGGGCCCAGATACGCAGTATTTT. Translation: CASSFQGPDTQYF.

This clonotype has just a few counts. CDR3 protein: CASTLGGSSYEQYF. The CDR3 DNA is TGTGCCAGCACCCTGGGGGGGTCTTCCTACGAGCAGTACTTC. The chain joins TRBV6-2 or TRBV6-3 to TRBJ2-7; TRBD2 aligns across 7 bases. Per the germline V gene, CDR1 is MNHEY and CDR2 is SVGEGT. J gave up 1 base and V 7 bases, and 7 bases lay outside the gene matches. The CDR3 runs to 14 residues.

V usage is TRBV3-1 and J usage is TRBJ1-6; a weak D match, TRBD1 (5 bases). The CDR3 has 15 residues. V was trimmed by 1 base and J by 6 bases, leaving 10 bases between them. CDR1 LGHDT and CDR2 YNNKEL come from the germline V gene (reference sequence). The CDR3 region is CASSQVGGANSPLHF. The CDR3 nucleotides read TGTGCCAGCAGCCAAGTCGGCGGGGCTAATTCACCCCTCCACTTT.

This clonotype was counted only a few times. This rearrangement joins TRBV18 to TRBJ2-7; TRBD1 is a possible D gene (6 bases). Per germline, CDR1 KGHSH and CDR2 LQKENI. The CDR3 consists of 13 residues. Trimming left V 2 bases short and J 7 bases short, with 12 bases between. CDR3 in DNA: TGTGCCAGCTCACCATTAGGCAGGGGAGAGCAGTACTTC. This codes for CASSPLGRGEQYF.

At least ten counts were recorded for this clonotype. The J gene is TRBJ1-3, the V gene TRBV12-3 or TRBV12-4; D is undetermined. The CDR3 is 12 residues long. V was shortened by 6 bases and J by 4 bases, with 7 bases between the two germline ends. The CDR3 coding sequence is TGTGCCAGCAGCCAAACCGGAAACACCATATATTTT. Translated: CASSQTGNTIYF.

This clonotype was observed a handful of times. The chain carries TRBV4-1 and TRBJ2-1; D not resolved. Germline V gene sequence: CDR1 MGHRA, CDR2 YSYEKL. Deletions cut 4 bases from V and 0 bases from J, with 13 bases between. This CDR3 has 16 amino acids. CDR3 region: CASSPVGRLSYNEQFF. The CDR3 nucleotides are TGCGCCAGCAGCCCCGTCGGTCGGCTCTCCTACAATGAGCAGTTCTTC.

The V gene is TRBV5-1, the J gene TRBJ2-5, with a weak D call TRBD1 (5 bases). Trimming removed 4 bases at V and 2 bases at J, with 12 bases between. Germline CDR1 reads SGHRS; CDR2 reads YFSETQ. CDR3 length: 14 amino acids. The CDR3 region is CASSPSGAQETQYF. The CDR3 bases are TGCGCCAGCAGCCCTAGTGGGGCTCAAGAGACCCAGTACTTC.

The chain links TRBV7-9 to TRBJ2-5; the D gene is possibly TRBD2 (5 bases). The CDR3 totals 14 residues. The V gene's germline CDR1 is SEHNR and CDR2 FQNEAQ (reference sequence). The V end was cut by 5 bases, the J end by 0 bases, with 10 bases between. The CDR3 protein is CASSQRVDQETQYF. The CDR3 DNA reads as TGTGCCAGCAGCCAGAGGGTAGACCAAGAGACCCAGTACTTC.

This clonotype came up a few times. The chain joins TRBV28 to TRBJ2-2, with D perhaps matching TRBD2 (6 bases). Trimming stripped 2 bases from V and 0 bases from J, with 22 bases between. CDR1 is MDHEN and CDR2 is SYDVKM in the germline V gene. The CDR3 is 20 amino acids. The CDR3 spells CASSLAGILSTDANTGELFF. The DNA of the CDR3 is TGTGCCAGCAGTTTAGCGGGGATTCTTTCGACCGACGCGAACACCGGGGAGCTGTTTTTT.

This chain connects TRBV6-6 to TRBJ2-3, with TRBD2 matching over 12 bases. The CDR3 extends over 18 amino acids. With 3 bases clipped from V and 3 bases from J, the junction kept 10 bases outside the gene matches. Germline-derived CDR1 and CDR2 are MNHNY and SVGAGI (reference sequence). CDR3 region: CASSYPASGGGTTDTQYF. CDR3 sequence (DNA): TGTGCCAGCAGTTATCCGGCTAGCGGGGGGGGCACTACAGATACGCAGTATTTT.

The V and J genes are TRBV11-2 and TRBJ2-4, with D perhaps matching TRBD1 (5 bases). Trimming took off 1 base at V and 5 bases at J, with 9 bases between the two ends. Looked up from germline, CDR1 is SGHAT and CDR2 is FQNNGV. The CDR3 is made up of 14 amino acids. The CDR3 protein is CASSLGGAQNIQYF. CDR3 in DNA: TGTGCCAGCAGCTTAGGGGGCGCTCAAAACATTCAGTACTTC.

The chain employs TRBV6-2 or TRBV6-3 and TRBJ1-2; no firm D call. Germline V lookup: CDR1 MNHEY, CDR2 SVGEGT. This CDR3 spans 16 amino acids. The V end was cut by 2 bases, the J end by 2 bases, with 15 bases between. CDR3 loop: CASSYGGAGTNYGYTF. CDR3 sequence (DNA): TGTGCCAGCAGTTACGGAGGAGCAGGAACGAACTATGGCTACACCTTC.

The J gene is TRBJ2-1, the V gene TRBV7-9; perhaps D is TRBD1 or TRBD2 (5 bases each). Germline assignment: CDR1 SEHNR and CDR2 FQNEAQ (reference sequence). Trimming stripped 5 bases from V and 0 bases from J, with 14 bases between. CDR3 length: 16 residues. The CDR3 DNA sequence: TGTGCCAGCAGCCTTGAACGGGGCCTCTCCTACAATGAGCAGTTCTTC. Translated, it gives CASSLERGLSYNEQFF.

This clonotype was detected only a few times. J is TRBJ2-1 and V is TRBV11-2; 9 bases agree with TRBD1. Trimming took 6 bases from V and 6 from J; bases not matched to a gene: 9. The CDR3 has 15 residues. The germline CDR1 and CDR2 sequences are SGHAT and FQNNGV. The CDR3 coding sequence is TGTGCCAGCAGATCTCCGGGACAGGGAATCAATGAGCAGTTCTTC. Translating it yields CASRSPGQGINEQFF.

The chain carries TRBV6-6 and TRBJ2-3; D is possibly TRBD2 (6 bases). The V gene lost 11 bases and the J gene lost 2 bases, with 14 bases spanning the gap. CDR3 length: 13 residues. CDR1 is MNHNY, CDR2 SVGAGI, per germline (reference sequence). The chain's CDR3 is CAVTSPFTDTQYF. The CDR3 DNA reads TGTGCCGTAACTAGCCCTTTCACAGATACGCAGTATTTT.

The genes are TRBV6-6 and TRBJ2-1, with D hard to call. Germline-derived CDR1 and CDR2 are MNHNY and SVGAGI (reference sequence). V lost 5 bases and J 10 bases, leaving 18 bases between the germline ends. The CDR3 length is 14 residues. This CDR3 is CASSPTGPLEEQFF. The CDR3 bases are TGTGCCAGCAGTCCCACGGGCCCATTGGAAGAGCAGTTCTTC.

This clonotype was counted many times. The chain combines TRBV9 with TRBJ2-1; TRBD1 agrees at 8 bases. Germline V gene lookup returns CDR1 SGDLS and CDR2 YYNGEE. J gave up 3 bases and V 4 bases, and 3 bases lay outside the gene matches. The CDR3 is 14 residues long. In DNA, the CDR3 is TGTGCCAGCAGCTCGGGACAGGTCTACAATGAGCAGTTCTTC. This codes for CASSSGQVYNEQFF.

This clonotype was seen more than once but under ten times. This sequence joins TRBV20-1 and TRBJ1-2, with D maybe TRBD1 (6 bases). In germline, CDR1 is DFQATT, CDR2 SNEGSKA (reference sequence). The V and J ends lost 5 bases and 4 bases respectively, with 20 bases between them. The CDR3 has 15 residues. As DNA, the CDR3 is TGCAGTGCTCAGACGACAGGAAGAGCTTCCTATGGCTACACCTTC. This gives the protein CSAQTTGRASYGYTF.

The V gene is TRBV19, the J gene TRBJ1-1; D remains ambiguous. This CDR3 comprises 12 residues. The V end was cut by 8 bases, the J end by 3 bases, with 10 bases between. In germline, CDR1 is LNHDA, CDR2 SQIVND (reference sequence). The CDR3 loop is CASLDRYTEAFF. The CDR3 DNA follows: TGTGCCAGTCTCGACCGCTACACTGAAGCTTTCTTT.

This sequence joins TRBV10-3 and TRBJ2-7; TRBD2 agrees at 7 bases. J lost 0 bases, V lost 6 bases, and 11 bases had no gene match. Germline V gives CDR1 ENHRY, CDR2 SYGVKD. The CDR3 consists of 16 residues. This CDR3 reads CAISGGEGGVSYEQYF. The CDR3 bases are TGTGCCATCAGCGGGGGTGAGGGAGGGGTCTCCTACGAGCAGTACTTC.

This clonotype was seen more than once but under ten times. V gene TRBV6-2 or TRBV6-3 combines with J gene TRBJ2-1; possible D gene TRBD2, 5 bases. V was clipped by 0 bases and J by 10 bases, with 19 bases between them. The germline V gene has CDR1 MNHEY and CDR2 SVGEGT. The CDR3 consists of 16 residues. The DNA for the CDR3 is TGTGCCAGCAGTTACTCGATACAGAGAGGGTTCCACGAGCAGTTCTTC. Encoded protein: CASSYSIQRGFHEQFF.

This clonotype appeared a few times. V usage is TRBV28 and J usage is TRBJ1-2; D is uncertain. V lost 6 bases to trimming and J lost 4 bases, with 9 bases between them. This CDR3 is 12 amino acids long. Germline V CDR1 and CDR2: MDHEN, SYDVKM. The CDR3, as DNA: TGTGCCAGCAGCTCGACAATCTATGGCTACACCTTC. It encodes CASSSTIYGYTF.

This clonotype was seen a handful of times. This rearrangement joins TRBV28 to TRBJ2-6; D not certain. With 2 bases removed from V and 0 bases from J, the gap between germline ends came to 8 bases. Per germline, CDR1 MDHEN and CDR2 SYDVKM. CDR3 size: 16 residues. Here the CDR3 DNA reads TGTGCCAGCAGTTTACCTTCCGGCTCTGGGGCCAACGTCCTGACTTTC. Encoded protein: CASSLPSGSGANVLTF.